The clone carrying this TCR beta chain appeared a single time. Its cognate antigen is unknown. The germline V gene encodes CDR1 SGHTA and CDR2 FQGTGA. The CDR3 length is 13 residues. Trimming shortened V by 5 bases and J by 7 bases, and 14 bases separated the two germline ends. This sample was included in a study of cytomegalovirus exposure and HLA in healthy donors. General study findings and limits: For most TCR beta V segments, an earlier analysis put the productive rate at about 87% or about 30% of the time.

At sampling all donors were nominally healthy, likely with unrecorded immune exposures. The PCR made use of 60 Vbeta and 13 Jbeta primers. This table comes from immunoSEQ multiplex PCR, and its TCRdb copy is limited to in-frame clones, with some not included. The sample has 90,000 to 150,000 clones; around 84% are singletons. The chain couples TRBV7-3 to TRBJ1-2; D not certain. Sequencing was done on a sample of PBMCs. This TCR came from a woman between 25 and 40 years old in good health and CMV-seropositive. The CDR3 spells CASSRTAESGYTF. The CDR3 nucleotides read TGTGCCAGCAGCCGAACAGCTGAGAGTGGCTACACCTTC.